This TCR beta chain is drawn from a study of shared clonotypes between healthy human individuals. Study conclusions and caveats: Generally, estimated richness proved larger in naive subsets than it did in memory subsets.

CD45RO negativity and positive selection for CCR7 defined naive CD8 cells, a population that excluded terminally differentiated effector memory CD45RA+ cells. Among the donors, all were Caucasian adults who lived in Nashville, Tennessee. In the authors' methods: There were no quality scores in the junction-only immunoSEQ sequences, so filtering differed. Repertoires were generated with immunoSEQ multiplex PCR, while TCRdb's copy carries only in-frame clones and drops some. V, J and clone size derive from that table, while D and trimming were established from the DNA sequence. Of around 600,000 clones detected, 85% to 95% appear once; the ten largest clones hold 0.095% to 0.14%. Concerning this clone itself: Its specificity is unknown.

The length of the CDR3 is 14 residues. The V gene lost 4 bases and the J gene lost 6 bases, with 16 bases spanning the gap. From germline, CDR1 is SGHKS and CDR2 YYEKEE (reference sequence). Sequenced material: naive CD8+ T cells sorted from blood. This receptor was obtained from a woman aged 30 to 39 in good health. V usage is TRBV5-5 and J usage is TRBJ1-1; D might be TRBD1 (5 bases). The CDR3 reads CASSPGRYGPEAFF. For the CDR3, the DNA is TGTGCCAGCAGCCCGGGACGCTATGGGCCTGAAGCTTTCTTT.